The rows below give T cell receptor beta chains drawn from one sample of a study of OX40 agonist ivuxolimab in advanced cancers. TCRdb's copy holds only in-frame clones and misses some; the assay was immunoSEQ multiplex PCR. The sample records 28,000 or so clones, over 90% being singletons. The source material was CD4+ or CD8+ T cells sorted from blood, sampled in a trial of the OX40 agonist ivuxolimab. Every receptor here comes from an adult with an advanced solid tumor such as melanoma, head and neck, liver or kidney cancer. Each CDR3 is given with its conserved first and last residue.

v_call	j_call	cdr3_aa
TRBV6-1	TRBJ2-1	CASSEVWLAGAPRNEQFF
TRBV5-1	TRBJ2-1	CASSLDPTGAVGNEQFF
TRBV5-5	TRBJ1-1	CASSLGTDTEAFF
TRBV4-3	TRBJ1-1	CASSPHLLQASESEAFF
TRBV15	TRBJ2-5	CATSRGLAGRGETQYF
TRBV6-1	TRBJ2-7	CASSGQGVNYEQYF
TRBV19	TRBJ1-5	CASIQDRDSNQPQHF
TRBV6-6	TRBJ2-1	CASSLGQGPYNEQFF
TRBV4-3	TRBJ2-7	CASSQDSGSYEQYF
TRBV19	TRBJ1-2	CASSIGTEYGYTF
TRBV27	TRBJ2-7	CASSPGGEQYF
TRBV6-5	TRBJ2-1	CASKAGRFNNEQFF
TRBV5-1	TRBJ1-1	CASSFSPPGQNTEAFF
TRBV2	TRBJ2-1	CASSGVDVGWNEQFF
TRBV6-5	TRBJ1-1	CASSYRGPSREAFF
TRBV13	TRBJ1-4	CASSLERGALRGEKLFF
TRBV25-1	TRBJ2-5	CASSERDRGETQYF
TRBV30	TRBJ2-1	CAWSVANDEQFF
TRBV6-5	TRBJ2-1	CASSYYGGQDEQFF
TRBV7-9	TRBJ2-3	CASSPGLAVGDFTDTQYF
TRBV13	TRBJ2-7	CASSLREALSYEQYF
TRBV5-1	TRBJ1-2	CASSLGGAEYGYTF
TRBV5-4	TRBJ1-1	CASSAGVGTEAFF
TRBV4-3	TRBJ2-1	CASSQDGTSNEQFF
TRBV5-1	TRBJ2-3	CASSQGISSTDTQYF
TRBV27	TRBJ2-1	CASTLYNEQFF
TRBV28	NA	CASSSRDSAFYEQYF
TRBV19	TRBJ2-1	CASSRAGTVYNEQFF
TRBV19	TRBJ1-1	CASSMGGGGTEAFF
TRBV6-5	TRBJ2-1	CASSYSGVEQFF
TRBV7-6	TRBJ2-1	CASSSPGEQKSYNEQFF
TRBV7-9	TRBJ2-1	CASSLLVGGDNEQFF
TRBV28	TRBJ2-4	CASSPGLAGYHKNIQYF
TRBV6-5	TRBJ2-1	CASSNEGNEQFF
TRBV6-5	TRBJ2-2	CASSYGGNTGELFF